This passage covers 19 T cell receptor beta chains from one sample sequenced in a study of breast tumors, draining lymph nodes, adjacent tissues (TCRdb year 2016). Receptor amplification or capture employed multiplex PCR. For sequencing, an Illumina HiSeq 2000 was employed. TCRdb itself trimmed the public reads at Q25 with fastp, ran MiXCR and retained productive beta chains. Here each entry gathers all rows of one CDR3 protein and keeps the most common genes and DNA. For this sample the table gives some 85,000 distinct CDR3 sequences, of which approximately 30% were detected only once. Over 6.5% of the sample rests with the top ten. Lymph node samples came from the axillary draining lymph nodes of breast cancer patients. Material for sequencing was axillary lymph node tissue. These receptors were taken from a female donor with breast cancer. Some clones in this sample may be carry-over from other donors' samples.

This clonotype appeared many times. This may stem from a read error, because a much larger clone lies one nucleotide away. The chain carries TRBV5-6 and TRBJ2-2; weak D call: TRBD2 (6 bases). This CDR3 has 16 amino acids. Trimming took off 0 bases at V and 4 bases at J, with 13 bases between the two ends. CDR1 is SGHDT, CDR2 YYEEEE, per germline. The CDR3 DNA reads as TGTGCCAGCAGCTTGGTTCGGTCAGCGGGCACCGGGGAGCTGTTTTTT. Protein product: CASSLVRSAGTGELFF.

In this sample, this clonotype turned up many times. The V call is TRBV20-1, the J call TRBJ2-5; D is perhaps TRBD1 (7 bases). Germline assignment: CDR1 DFQATT and CDR2 SNEGSKA (reference sequence). Deletions cut 5 bases from V and 5 bases from J, with 18 bases between. The CDR3 length is 14 residues. DNA of the CDR3: TGCAGTGCTCCAGGGGGGCAGGTAGGGGAGACCCAGTACTTC. Protein sequence: CSAPGGQVGETQYF.

At least ten counts were recorded for this clonotype. V and J are TRBV7-3 and TRBJ2-1; a possible D gene is TRBD1 (5 bases). The CDR3 has 14 residues. Germline V gene lookup returns CDR1 SGHTA and CDR2 FQGTGA. V lost 5 bases and J 5 bases, leaving 13 bases between the germline ends. The CDR3 loop reads CASSQTDTDNEQFF. The CDR3 DNA reads as TGTGCCAGCAGCCAGACAGATACCGACAATGAGCAGTTCTTC.

The V gene is TRBV7-8, the J gene TRBJ2-7; no clear D gene. Trimming left V 1 base short and J 2 bases short, with 12 bases between. This CDR3 contains 15 residues. The germline CDR1 and CDR2 sequences are SGHVS and FQNEAQ. This chain's CDR3 is CASSLVVEQTYEQYF. DNA for the CDR3: TGTGCCAGCAGCTTAGTAGTGGAACAGACCTACGAGCAGTACTTC.

There are a few counts of this clonotype. V and J are TRBV2 and TRBJ1-5; D uncertain. From germline, CDR1 is SNHLY and CDR2 FYNNEI. V dropped 2 bases and J dropped 3 bases, with 8 bases sitting between them. The CDR3 length is 14 residues. The CDR3 DNA follows: TGTGCCAGCAGTGAAAGCAGTACCAATCAGCCCCAGCATTTT. This codes for CASSESSTNQPQHF.

This clonotype was counted ten times or more. V and J are TRBV7-2 and TRBJ2-1; 9 bases align to TRBD2. The V gene end was trimmed by 5 bases and the J gene end by 6 bases; junction bases not matched to a gene: 11. Germline CDR1 and CDR2: SGHTA and FQGNSA. This CDR3 has 16 amino acids. The DNA of the CDR3 is TGTGCCAGCAGCCCCCTCAGGGGCGGGAGGGCCAATGAGCAGTTCTTC. Protein sequence: CASSPLRGGRANEQFF.

This clonotype has ten or more counts. The chain has TRBV6-1 and TRBJ2-1, with 11 bases fitting TRBD1. Germline V gene sequence: CDR1 MNHNS, CDR2 SASEGT. J was trimmed by 4 bases and V by 4 bases; bases with no gene match: 3. The CDR3 has 15 residues. The CDR3 region is CASSGDRGTYNEQFF. The CDR3 DNA is TGTGCCAGCAGTGGGGACAGGGGGACATACAATGAGCAGTTCTTC.

There are many counts of this clonotype. CDR3 loop: CASSFSGSNTGELFF. The CDR3 region has the DNA TGTGCCAGCAGTTTTAGCGGTTCGAACACCGGGGAGCTGTTTTTT. The gene calls are TRBV12-3 or TRBV12-4 and TRBJ2-2; maybe TRBD2 (6 bases). The V end lost 3 bases, the J end lost 0 bases, and 8 bases lay between the germline ends. This CDR3 has 15 residues.

This clonotype came up many times. The CDR3 DNA follows: TGCAGCGTTTTTACGACGAACACTGAAGCTTTCTTT. Its translation: CSVFTTNTEAFF. This sequence joins TRBV29-1 and TRBJ1-1, with no clear D. The CDR3 length is 12 residues. Germline V CDR1 and CDR2: SQVTM, ANQGSEA. V gave up 5 bases and J gave up 1 base, with 8 bases separating them.

Turning to this clonotype: The CDR3 does not close with the conserved phenylalanine or tryptophan, likely indicating a read error. The chain carries TRBV27 and TRBJ2-7; tentative D call: TRBD2 (6 bases). Germline CDR1 MNHEY, CDR2 SMNVEV (reference sequence). CDR3 size: 15 residues. The CDR3 region is CASSEKGPGGDEQYL. In DNA form, the CDR3 reads TGCGCCAGCAGCGAAAAGGGGCCGGGCGGGGACGAGCAGTACCTC.

This clonotype was found many times. Here the CDR3 reads CASSSRTGNYGYTF. The CDR3 bases are TGTGCCAGCAGTTCGCGGACAGGGAACTATGGCTACACCTTC. J is TRBJ1-2 and V is TRBV27, with 8 positions matching TRBD1. Trimming removed 4 bases from V and 2 bases from J; junction bases left unmatched: 3. Germline-derived CDR1 and CDR2 are MNHEY and SMNVEV (reference sequence). CDR3 length equals 14 residues.

In its sample, this clonotype was seen many times. The chain uses TRBV5-1 and TRBJ2-3; D perhaps matches TRBD2 (6 bases). There are 15 residues in the CDR3. Germline V CDR1 and CDR2: SGHRS, YFSETQ. V lost 3 bases, J lost 0 bases, and 11 bases lay in between. CDR3 protein: CASSSSAASTDTQYF. CDR3 DNA: TGCGCCAGCAGCTCTAGCGCCGCTAGCACAGATACGCAGTATTTT.

This clonotype was seen just once. This rearrangement joins TRBV19 to TRBJ2-3; 14 bases align to TRBD2. This CDR3 region has 17 residues. With V trimmed by 6 bases and J by 3 bases, 8 bases remained unmatched. The germline V gene has CDR1 LNHDA and CDR2 SQIVND (reference sequence). This CDR3 is CASSAGLAGVLTDTQYF. CDR3 coding DNA: TGTGCCAGTAGCGCGGGACTAGCGGGAGTCCTAACAGATACGCAGTATTTT.

The chain recombines TRBV5-6 with TRBJ2-1; 8 nucleotides align to TRBD2. V shed 4 bases and J 3 bases; nucleotides not matched to a gene: 9. The CDR3 extends over 16 amino acids. CDR1 and CDR2 from the germline V gene are SGHDT and YYEEEE. The chain's CDR3 is CASSPFEAGGYNEQFF. Written as DNA, the CDR3 is TGTGCCAGCAGCCCCTTTGAGGCGGGAGGCTACAATGAGCAGTTCTTC.

This clonotype has only a few counts. The gene calls are TRBV5-6 and TRBJ2-1; D might be TRBD1 or TRBD2, each matching 5 bases. Germline V CDR1 and CDR2: SGHDT, YYEEEE. V lost 3 bases to trimming and J lost 9 bases, with 19 bases between them. The CDR3 sequence is 15 residues long. The CDR3 spells CASSWDANAKPEQFF. The CDR3 DNA reads TGTGCCAGCAGCTGGGACGCGAACGCGAAACCTGAGCAGTTCTTC.

In regard to this clonotype: The CDR3 does not close with the conserved phenylalanine or tryptophan, likely indicating a read error. The V and J genes are TRBV12-3 or TRBV12-4 and TRBJ1-6, with TRBD1 identical over 9 bases. The CDR3 spans 14 residues. After removal of 11 bases from V and 10 bases from J, the junction contained 12 bases not matched to a gene. The CDR3 DNA is TGTGCCGTTGCCCCGGGACAGGGTGGCTCACCCCTCCACTCT. Translation gives CAVAPGQGGSPLHS.

There are many counts of this clonotype. The rearrangement uses TRBV7-3 and TRBJ2-3, with a possible D match to TRBD2 (6 bases). The CDR3 has 15 residues. Trimming pared 1 base from V and 6 bases from J, leaving 14 bases between. Germline V gives CDR1 SGHTA, CDR2 FQGTGA. The CDR3: CASSLMGGTTDTQYF. The CDR3 region has the DNA TGTGCCAGCAGCTTAATGGGCGGGACGACCGATACGCAGTATTTT.

There are many counts of this clonotype. The genes are TRBV2 and TRBJ1-5, with 9 bases matching TRBD1. Germline loops: CDR1 SNHLY, CDR2 FYNNEI. V was pared by 7 bases and J by 6 bases, with 10 bases of the junction left unmatched. The CDR3 extends over 15 amino acids. CDR3 in amino acids: CASTGEQGAGQPQHF. CDR3 in DNA: TGTGCCAGCACTGGGGAACAGGGGGCAGGTCAGCCCCAGCATTTT. Full variable domain (missing parts from reference TRBV2 and TRBJ1-5): EPEVTQTPSHQVTQMGQEVILRCVPISNHLYFYWYRQILGQKVEFLVSFYNNEISEKSEIFDDQFSVERPDGSNFTLKIRSTKLEDSAMYFCASTGEQGAGQPQHFGDGTRLSIL.

This clonotype was seen ten or more times. The rearrangement joins TRBV5-1 to TRBJ1-5; TRBD1 aligns across 10 bases. Germline CDR1 reads SGHRS; CDR2 reads YFSETQ. Trimming cost V 0 bases and J 4 bases; bases outside gene matches: 7. The CDR3 is made up of 17 amino acids. CDR3 residues: CASSLVRGQGRNQPQHF. The DNA of the CDR3 is TGCGCCAGCAGCTTGGTAAGGGGACAGGGGCGTAATCAGCCCCAGCATTTT.